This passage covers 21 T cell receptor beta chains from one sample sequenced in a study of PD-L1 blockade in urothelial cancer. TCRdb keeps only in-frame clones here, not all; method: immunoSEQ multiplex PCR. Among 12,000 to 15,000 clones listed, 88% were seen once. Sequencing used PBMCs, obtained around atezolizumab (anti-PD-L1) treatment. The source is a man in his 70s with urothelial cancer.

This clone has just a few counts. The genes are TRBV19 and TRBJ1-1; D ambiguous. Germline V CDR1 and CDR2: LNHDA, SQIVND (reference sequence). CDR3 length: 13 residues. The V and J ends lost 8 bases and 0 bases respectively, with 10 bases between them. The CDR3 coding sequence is TGTGCCAGTGGTGGGCCGTTGAACACTGAAGCTTTCTTT. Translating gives CASGGPLNTEAFF.

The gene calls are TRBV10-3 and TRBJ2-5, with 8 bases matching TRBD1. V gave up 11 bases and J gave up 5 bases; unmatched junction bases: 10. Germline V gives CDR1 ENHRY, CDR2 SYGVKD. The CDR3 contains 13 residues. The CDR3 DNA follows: TGTGCCGCACAGGGGGGTATAGAGGAGACCCAGTACTTC. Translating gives CAAQGGIEETQYF.

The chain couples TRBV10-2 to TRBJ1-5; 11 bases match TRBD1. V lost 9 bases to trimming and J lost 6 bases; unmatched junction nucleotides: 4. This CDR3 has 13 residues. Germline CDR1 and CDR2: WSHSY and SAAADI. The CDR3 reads CASGTGGSQPQHF. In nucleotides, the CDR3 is TGCGCCAGTGGGACAGGGGGAAGTCAGCCCCAGCATTTT.

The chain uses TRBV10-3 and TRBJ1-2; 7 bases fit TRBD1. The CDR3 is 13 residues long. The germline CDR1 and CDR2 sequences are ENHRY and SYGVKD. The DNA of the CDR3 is TGTGGGACTGGGACAGCCAATAACTATGGCTACACCTTC. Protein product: CGTGTANNYGYTF.

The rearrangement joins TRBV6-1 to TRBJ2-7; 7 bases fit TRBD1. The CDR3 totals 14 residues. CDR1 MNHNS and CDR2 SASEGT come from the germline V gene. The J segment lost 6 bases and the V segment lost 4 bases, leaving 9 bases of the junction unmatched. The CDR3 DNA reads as TGTGCCAGCAGTGGGCCGGGACAGTTGGGCGAGCAGTACTTC. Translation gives CASSGPGQLGEQYF.

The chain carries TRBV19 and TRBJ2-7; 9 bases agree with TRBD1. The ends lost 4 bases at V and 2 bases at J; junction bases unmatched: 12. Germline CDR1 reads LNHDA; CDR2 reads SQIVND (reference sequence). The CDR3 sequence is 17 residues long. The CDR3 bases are TGTGCCAGTAGTACCCGAATGGGACAGGGCTTGACCTACGAGCAGTACTTC. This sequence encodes CASSTRMGQGLTYEQYF. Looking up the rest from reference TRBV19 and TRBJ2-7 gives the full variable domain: DGGITQSPKYLFRKEGQNVTLSCEQNLNHDAMYWYRQDPGQGLRLIYYSQIVNDFQKGDIAEGYSVSREKKESFPLTVTSAQKNPTAFYLCASSTRMGQGLTYEQYFGPGTRLTVT.

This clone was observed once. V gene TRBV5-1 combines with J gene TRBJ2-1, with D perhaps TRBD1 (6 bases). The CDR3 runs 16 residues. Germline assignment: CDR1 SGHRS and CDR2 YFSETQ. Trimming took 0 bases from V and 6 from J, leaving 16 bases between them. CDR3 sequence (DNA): TGCGCCAGCAGCTTGGTGTGGCAGGGGCTAGGCAATGAGCAGTTCTTC. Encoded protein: CASSLVWQGLGNEQFF.

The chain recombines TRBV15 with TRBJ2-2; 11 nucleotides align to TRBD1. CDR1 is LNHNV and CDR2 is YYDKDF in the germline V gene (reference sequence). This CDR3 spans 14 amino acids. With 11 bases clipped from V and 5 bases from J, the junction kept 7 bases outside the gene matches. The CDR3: CAVQGTGGTGELFF. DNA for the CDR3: TGTGCCGTTCAAGGGACAGGGGGAACCGGGGAGCTGTTTTTT.

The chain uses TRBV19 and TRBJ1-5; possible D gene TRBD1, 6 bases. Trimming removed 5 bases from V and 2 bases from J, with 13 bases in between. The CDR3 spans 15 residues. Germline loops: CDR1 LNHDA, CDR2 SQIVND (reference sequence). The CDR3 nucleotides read TGTGCCAGTAGTGCTTACAGGGCCGGCAATCAGCCCCAGCATTTT. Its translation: CASSAYRAGNQPQHF. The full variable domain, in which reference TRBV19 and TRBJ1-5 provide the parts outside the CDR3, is DGGITQSPKYLFRKEGQNVTLSCEQNLNHDAMYWYRQDPGQGLRLIYYSQIVNDFQKGDIAEGYSVSREKKESFPLTVTSAQKNPTAFYLCASSAYRAGNQPQHFGDGTRLSIL.

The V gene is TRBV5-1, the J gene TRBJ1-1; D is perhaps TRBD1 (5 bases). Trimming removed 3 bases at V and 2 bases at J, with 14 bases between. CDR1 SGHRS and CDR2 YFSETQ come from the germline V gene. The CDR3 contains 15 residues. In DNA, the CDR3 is TGCGCCAGCAGCTCCCCCGGGGGTAGCAACACTGAAGCTTTCTTT. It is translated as CASSSPGGSNTEAFF.

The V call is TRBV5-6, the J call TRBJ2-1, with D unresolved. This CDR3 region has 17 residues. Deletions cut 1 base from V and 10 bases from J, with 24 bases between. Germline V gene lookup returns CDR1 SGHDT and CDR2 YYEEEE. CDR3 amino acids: CASSLFFGSLETSEQFF. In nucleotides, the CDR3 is TGTGCCAGCAGCTTGTTCTTTGGTTCGTTAGAGACAAGCGAGCAGTTCTTC.

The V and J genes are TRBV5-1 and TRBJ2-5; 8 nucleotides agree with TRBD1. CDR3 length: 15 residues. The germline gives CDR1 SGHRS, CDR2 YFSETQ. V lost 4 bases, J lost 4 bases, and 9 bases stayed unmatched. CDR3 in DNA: TGCGCCAGCAGCCCGGGACAGGTCGTACGAGAGACCCAGTACTTC. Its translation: CASSPGQVVRETQYF.

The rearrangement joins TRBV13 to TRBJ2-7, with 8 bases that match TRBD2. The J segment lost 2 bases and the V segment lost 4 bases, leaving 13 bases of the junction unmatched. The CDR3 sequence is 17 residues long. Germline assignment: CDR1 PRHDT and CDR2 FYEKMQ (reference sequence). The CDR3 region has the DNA TGTGCCAGCAGCTCAGCCGGGTCTAGCGGGCAACCCTACGAGCAGTACTTC. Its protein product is CASSSAGSSGQPYEQYF.

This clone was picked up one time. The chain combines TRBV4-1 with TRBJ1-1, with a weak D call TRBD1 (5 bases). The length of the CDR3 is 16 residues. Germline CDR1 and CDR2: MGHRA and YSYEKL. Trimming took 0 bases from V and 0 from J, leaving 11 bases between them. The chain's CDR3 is CASSQDRAGMNTEAFF. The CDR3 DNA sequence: TGCGCCAGCAGCCAAGATCGCGCAGGGATGAACACTGAAGCTTTCTTT.

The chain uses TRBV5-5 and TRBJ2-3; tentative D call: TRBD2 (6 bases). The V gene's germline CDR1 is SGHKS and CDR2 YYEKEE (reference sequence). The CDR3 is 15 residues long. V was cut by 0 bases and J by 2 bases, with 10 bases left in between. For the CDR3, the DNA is TGTGCCAGCAGCTTGGAGCGGGCAATCACAGATACGCAGTATTTT. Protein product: CASSLERAITDTQYF.

CDR3 sequence reads: CASSSRPLATNEKLFF. CDR3 coding DNA: TGTGCCAGCAGTTCCCGTCCTCTTGCAACTAATGAAAAACTGTTTTTT. This chain uses TRBV27 with TRBJ1-4; D not resolved. V was shortened by 4 bases and J by 0 bases, with 12 bases between the two germline ends. Germline V gives CDR1 MNHEY, CDR2 SMNVEV (reference sequence). This CDR3 contains 16 residues.

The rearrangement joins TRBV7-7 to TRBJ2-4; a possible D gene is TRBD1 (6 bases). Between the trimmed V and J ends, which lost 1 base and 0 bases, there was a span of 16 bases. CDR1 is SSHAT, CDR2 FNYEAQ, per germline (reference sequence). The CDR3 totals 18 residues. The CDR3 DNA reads TGTGCCAGCAGCTTAGAAGCGAGGACAGAGCTAGCCAAAAACATTCAGTACTTC. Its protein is CASSLEARTELAKNIQYF.

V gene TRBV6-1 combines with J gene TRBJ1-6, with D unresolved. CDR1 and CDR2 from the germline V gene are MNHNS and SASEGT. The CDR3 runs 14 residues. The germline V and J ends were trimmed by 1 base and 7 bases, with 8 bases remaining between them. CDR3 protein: CASSEVVENSPLHF. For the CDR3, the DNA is TGTGCCAGCAGTGAAGTCGTTGAGAATTCACCCCTCCACTTT.

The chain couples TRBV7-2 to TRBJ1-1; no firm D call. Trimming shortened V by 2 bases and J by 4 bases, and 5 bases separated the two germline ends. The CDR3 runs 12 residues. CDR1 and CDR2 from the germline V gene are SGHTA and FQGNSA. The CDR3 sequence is CASSLLSTEAFF. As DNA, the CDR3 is TGTGCCAGCAGCTTACTGTCCACTGAAGCTTTCTTT.

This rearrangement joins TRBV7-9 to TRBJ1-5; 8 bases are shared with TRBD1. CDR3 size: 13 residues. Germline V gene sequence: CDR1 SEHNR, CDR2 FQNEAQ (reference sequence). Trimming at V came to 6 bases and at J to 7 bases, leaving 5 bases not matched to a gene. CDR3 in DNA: TGTGCCAGCAGTCCGACAGGGGCCCAGCCCCAGCATTTT. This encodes CASSPTGAQPQHF.

The CDR3: CSVRRDTEAFF. The CDR3 DNA follows: TGCAGCGTCCGCAGGGACACTGAAGCTTTCTTT. This chain joins TRBV29-1 and TRBJ1-1; TRBD1 might be the D (5 bases). The CDR3 totals 11 residues. CDR1 is SQVTM and CDR2 is ANQGSEA in the germline V gene. V was pared by 6 bases and J by 3 bases, with 8 bases between.